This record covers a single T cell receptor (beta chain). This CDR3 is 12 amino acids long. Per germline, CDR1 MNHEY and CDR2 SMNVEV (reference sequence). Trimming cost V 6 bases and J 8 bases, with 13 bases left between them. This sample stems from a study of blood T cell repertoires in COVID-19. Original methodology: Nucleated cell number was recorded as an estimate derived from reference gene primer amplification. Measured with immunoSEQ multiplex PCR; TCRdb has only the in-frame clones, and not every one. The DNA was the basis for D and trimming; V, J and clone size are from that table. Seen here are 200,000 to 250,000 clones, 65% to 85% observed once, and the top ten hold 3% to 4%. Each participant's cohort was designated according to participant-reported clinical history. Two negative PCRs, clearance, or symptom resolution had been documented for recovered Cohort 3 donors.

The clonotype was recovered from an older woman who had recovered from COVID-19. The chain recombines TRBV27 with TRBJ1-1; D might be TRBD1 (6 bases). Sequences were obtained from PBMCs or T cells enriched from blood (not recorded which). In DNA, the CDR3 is TGTGCCAGCAGCTACAGGGTCGGGGAAGCTTTCTTT. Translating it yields CASSYRVGEAFF.